This T cell receptor beta chain was identified during a study of T cell repertoires in ileal Crohn's disease. Whole-study context: Median disease duration was about 7.9 years; about 37% smoked at surgery.

V was trimmed by 4 bases and J by 3 bases, leaving 16 bases between them. This CDR3 region has 15 residues. CDR1 is SGHTA, CDR2 FQGNSA, per germline. As concerns this clone: Its matching antigen is unknown.

Patients were adults with ileal or ileocolonic Crohn's disease needing resection. Study-level results: Active smokers at surgery had more clonal expansions than non-smokers. Clonality above 26.8% at surgery always came with endoscopic recurrence.

Sequenced by immunoSEQ multiplex PCR; TCRdb stores in-frame clones only, minus some. Of about 7,000 clones in the sample, approximately 80% are singletons; the top ten hold less than 3%. The V and J genes are TRBV7-2 and TRBJ2-7; a possible D gene is TRBD2 (6 bases). Specimen: ileal tissue. This TCR came from an adult with Crohn's disease. The CDR3 DNA reads TGTGCCAGCAGCTCACTAGCTTGGGTTGGCTACGAGCAGTACTTC. Its protein is CASSSLAWVGYEQYF.